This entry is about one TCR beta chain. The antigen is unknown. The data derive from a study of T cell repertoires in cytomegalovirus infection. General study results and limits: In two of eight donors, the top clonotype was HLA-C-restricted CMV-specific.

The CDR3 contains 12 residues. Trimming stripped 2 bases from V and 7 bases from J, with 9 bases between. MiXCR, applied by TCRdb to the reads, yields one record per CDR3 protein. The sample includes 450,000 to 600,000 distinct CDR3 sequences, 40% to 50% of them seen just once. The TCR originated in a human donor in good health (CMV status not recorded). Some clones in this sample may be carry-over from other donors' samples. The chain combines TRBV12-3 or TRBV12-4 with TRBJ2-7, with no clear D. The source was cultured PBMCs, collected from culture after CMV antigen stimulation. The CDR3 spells CASSLSSVEQYF. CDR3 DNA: TGTGCCAGCAGTTTAAGTTCTGTGGAGCAGTACTTC.